The TCR beta chain under discussion was sequenced for a study of T cells in Graves' hyperthyroidism and ophthalmopathy. Authors of the study amplified TCR beta CDR3 regions from RNA transcripts. TCR CDR3 regions were first amplified by RT-PCR with HTBI primers. One entry per CDR3 protein, called by TCRdb with MiXCR from the multiplex PCR reads. The table includes 360,000 or so distinct CDR3 sequences, about 16% detected once. There are a few counts of this clonotype. In germline, CDR1 is MNHEY, CDR2 SMNVEV (reference sequence). CDR3 length: 13 amino acids. V lost 5 bases to trimming and J lost 7 bases, with 15 bases between them.

The sample was blood. The source is a woman aged 55-70 years with Graves' ophthalmopathy. The chain recombines TRBV27 with TRBJ2-7; D perhaps matches TRBD1 (5 bases). The CDR3: CASSKPGLWEQYF. The CDR3 bases are TGTGCCAGCAGTAAACCAGGGCTTTGGGAGCAGTACTTC.